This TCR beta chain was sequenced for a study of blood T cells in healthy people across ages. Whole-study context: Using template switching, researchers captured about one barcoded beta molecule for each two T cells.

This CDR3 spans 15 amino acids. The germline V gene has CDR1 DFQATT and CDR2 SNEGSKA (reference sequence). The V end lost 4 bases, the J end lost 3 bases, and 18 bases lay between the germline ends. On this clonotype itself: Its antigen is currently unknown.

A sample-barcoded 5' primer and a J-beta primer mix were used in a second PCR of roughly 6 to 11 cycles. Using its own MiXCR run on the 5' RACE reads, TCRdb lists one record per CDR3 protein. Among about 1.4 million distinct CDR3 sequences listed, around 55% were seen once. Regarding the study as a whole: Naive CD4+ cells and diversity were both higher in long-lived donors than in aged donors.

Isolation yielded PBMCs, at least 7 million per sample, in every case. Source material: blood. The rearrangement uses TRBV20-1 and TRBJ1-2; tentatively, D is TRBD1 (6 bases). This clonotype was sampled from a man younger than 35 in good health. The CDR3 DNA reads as TGCAGTGCTAACCCGGGGCAGGGGACTCACTATGGCTACACCTTC. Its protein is CSANPGQGTHYGYTF.